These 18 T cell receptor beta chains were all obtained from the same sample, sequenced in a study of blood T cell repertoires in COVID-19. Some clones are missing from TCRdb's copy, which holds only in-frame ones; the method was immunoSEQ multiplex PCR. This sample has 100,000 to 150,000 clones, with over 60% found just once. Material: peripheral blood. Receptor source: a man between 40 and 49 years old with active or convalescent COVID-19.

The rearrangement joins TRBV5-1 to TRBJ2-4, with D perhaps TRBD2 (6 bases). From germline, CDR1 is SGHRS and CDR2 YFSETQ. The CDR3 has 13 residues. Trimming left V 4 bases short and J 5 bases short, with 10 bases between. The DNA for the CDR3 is TGCGCCAGCAGCCCGGGAGTCGAAAACATTCAGTACTTC. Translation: CASSPGVENIQYF.

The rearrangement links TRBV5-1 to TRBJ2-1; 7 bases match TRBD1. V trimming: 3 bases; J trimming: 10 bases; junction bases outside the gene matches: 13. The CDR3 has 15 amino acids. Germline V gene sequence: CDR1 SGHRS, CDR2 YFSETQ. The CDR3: CASSSVGSGTEEQFF. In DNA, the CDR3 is TGCGCCAGCAGCTCCGTCGGGTCCGGGACAGAAGAGCAGTTCTTC.

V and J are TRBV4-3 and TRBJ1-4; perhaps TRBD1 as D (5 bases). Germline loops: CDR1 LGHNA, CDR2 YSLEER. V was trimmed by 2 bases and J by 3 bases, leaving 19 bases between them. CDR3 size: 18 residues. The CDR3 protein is CASSQQGARQFANEKLFF. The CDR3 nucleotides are TGCGCCAGCAGCCAACAAGGAGCCAGACAGTTTGCTAATGAAAAACTGTTTTTT.

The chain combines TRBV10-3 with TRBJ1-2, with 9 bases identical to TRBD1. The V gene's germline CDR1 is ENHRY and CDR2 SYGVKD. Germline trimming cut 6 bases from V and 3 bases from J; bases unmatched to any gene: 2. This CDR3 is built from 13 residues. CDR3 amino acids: CAIRGTGYYGYTF. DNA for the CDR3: TGTGCCATCAGGGGGACAGGGTACTATGGCTACACCTTC.

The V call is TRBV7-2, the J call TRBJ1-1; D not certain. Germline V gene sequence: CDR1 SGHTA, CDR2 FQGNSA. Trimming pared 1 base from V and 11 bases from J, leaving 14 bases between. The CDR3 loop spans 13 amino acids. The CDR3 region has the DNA TGTGCCAGCAGCTTAGTCTGGCAGGCTAGCGCTTTCTTT. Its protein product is CASSLVWQASAFF.

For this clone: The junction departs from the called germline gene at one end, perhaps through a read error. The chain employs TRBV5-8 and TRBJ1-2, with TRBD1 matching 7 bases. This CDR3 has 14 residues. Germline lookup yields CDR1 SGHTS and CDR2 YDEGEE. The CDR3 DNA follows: TGTGCCAGCAGCTTCAGGGGGTTTTCCTATGGCCACACCTTC. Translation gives CASSFRGFSYGHTF.

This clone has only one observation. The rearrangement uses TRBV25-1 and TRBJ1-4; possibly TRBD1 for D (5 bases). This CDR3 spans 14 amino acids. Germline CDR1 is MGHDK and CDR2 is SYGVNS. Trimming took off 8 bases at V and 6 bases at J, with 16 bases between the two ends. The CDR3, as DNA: TGTGCCAGCCATAAGGGGACTCTTTATGAAAAACTGTTTTTT. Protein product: CASHKGTLYEKLFF.

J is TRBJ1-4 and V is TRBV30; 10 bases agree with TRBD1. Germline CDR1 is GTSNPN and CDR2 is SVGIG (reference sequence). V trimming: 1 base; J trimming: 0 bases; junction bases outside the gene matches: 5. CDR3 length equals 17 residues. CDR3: CAWSGAGQGTTNEKLFF. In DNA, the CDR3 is TGTGCCTGGAGTGGGGCGGGACAGGGGACAACTAATGAAAAACTGTTTTTT.

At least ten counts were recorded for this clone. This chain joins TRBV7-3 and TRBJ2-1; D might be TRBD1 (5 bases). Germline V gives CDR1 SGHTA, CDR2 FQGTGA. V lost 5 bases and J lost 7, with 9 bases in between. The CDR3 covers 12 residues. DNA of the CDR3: TGTGCCAGCAGCCTGACAGAAAATGAGCAGTTCTTC. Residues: CASSLTENEQFF. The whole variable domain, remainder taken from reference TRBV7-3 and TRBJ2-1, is GAGVSQTPSNKVTEKGKYVELRCDPISGHTALYWYRQSLGQGPEFLIYFQGTGAADDSGLPNDRFFAVRPEGSVSTLKIQRTERGDSAVYLCASSLTENEQFFGPGTRLTVL.

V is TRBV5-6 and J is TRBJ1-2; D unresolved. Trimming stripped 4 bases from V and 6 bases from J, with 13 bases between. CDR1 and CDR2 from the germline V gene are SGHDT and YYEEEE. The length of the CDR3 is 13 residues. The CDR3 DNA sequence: TGTGCCAGCAGCCCCCTCCCCGCGAATGGCTACACCTTC. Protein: CASSPLPANGYTF.

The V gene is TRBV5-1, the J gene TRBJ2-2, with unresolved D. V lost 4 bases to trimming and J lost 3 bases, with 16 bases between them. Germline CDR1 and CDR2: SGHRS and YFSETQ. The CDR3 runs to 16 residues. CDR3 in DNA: TGCGCCAGCAGCCTTCCAAACGGTCAGGACACCGGGGAGCTGTTTTTT. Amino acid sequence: CASSLPNGQDTGELFF.

CDR3 sequence reads: CASSTSMTRFHEQYF. CDR3 in DNA: TGTGCCAGTAGTACCAGCATGACTAGGTTCCACGAGCAGTACTTC. The chain carries TRBV19 and TRBJ2-7, with D possibly matching TRBD2 (6 bases). The ends were cut back, 4 bases at V and 5 bases at J, with 18 bases in the middle. Germline V CDR1 and CDR2: LNHDA, SQIVND (reference sequence). This CDR3 is 15 amino acids long.

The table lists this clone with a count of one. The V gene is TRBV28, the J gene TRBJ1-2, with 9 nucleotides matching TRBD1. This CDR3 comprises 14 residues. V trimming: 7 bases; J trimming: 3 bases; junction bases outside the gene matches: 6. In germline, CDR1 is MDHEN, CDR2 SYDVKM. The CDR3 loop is CASKVQGADYGYTF. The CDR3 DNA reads TGTGCCAGCAAAGTACAGGGGGCCGACTATGGCTACACCTTC.

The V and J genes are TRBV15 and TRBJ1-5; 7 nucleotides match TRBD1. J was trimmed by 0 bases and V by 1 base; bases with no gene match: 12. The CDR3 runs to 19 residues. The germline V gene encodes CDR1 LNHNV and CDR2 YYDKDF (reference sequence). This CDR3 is CATSRGWTGAGVSNQPQHF. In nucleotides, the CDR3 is TGTGCCACCAGCAGAGGATGGACAGGCGCTGGGGTTAGCAATCAGCCCCAGCATTTT.

The CDR3 DNA reads as TGTGCCAGCAGTTACCCGACAGGATACACCGGGGAGCTGTTTTTT. This codes for CASSYPTGYTGELFF. The chain carries TRBV6-2 or TRBV6-3 and TRBJ2-2; weak D call: TRBD1 (6 bases). V was shortened by 2 bases and J by 3 bases, with 10 bases between the two germline ends. CDR3 length: 15 residues. CDR1 is MNHEY and CDR2 is SVGEGT in the germline V gene.

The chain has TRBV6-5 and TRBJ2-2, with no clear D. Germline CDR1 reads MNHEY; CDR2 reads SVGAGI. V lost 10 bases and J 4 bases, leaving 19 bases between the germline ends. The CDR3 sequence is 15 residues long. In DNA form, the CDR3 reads TGTGCCACCACAAGGTGGGCAGAGAGCACCGGGGAGCTGTTTTTT. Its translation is CATTRWAESTGELFF.

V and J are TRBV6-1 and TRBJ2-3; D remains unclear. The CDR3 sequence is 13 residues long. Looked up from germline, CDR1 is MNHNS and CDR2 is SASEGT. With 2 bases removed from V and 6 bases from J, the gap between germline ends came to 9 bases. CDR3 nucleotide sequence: TGTGCCAGCAGTGAAAGGTTCGGGGATACGCAGTATTTT. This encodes CASSERFGDTQYF.

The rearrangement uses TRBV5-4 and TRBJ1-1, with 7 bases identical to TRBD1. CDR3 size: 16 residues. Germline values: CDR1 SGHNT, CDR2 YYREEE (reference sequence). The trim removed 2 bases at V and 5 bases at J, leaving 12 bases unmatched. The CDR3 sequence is CASSLQRQGGGTEAFF. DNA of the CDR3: TGTGCCAGCAGCTTACAGCGGCAGGGGGGAGGAACTGAAGCTTTCTTT.